These 30 T cell receptor beta chains came from one sample sequenced in a study of shared clonotypes between healthy human individuals. Assay used: immunoSEQ multiplex PCR; TCRdb lists only in-frame clones, some missing. The sample comprises approximately 2,000,000 clones, 85% to 95% of which are singletons, and around 0.4% rests with the top ten. What was sequenced was naive CD4+ T cells from PBMCs. The sample's subset: CD45RA+ positively selected. The receptors derive from a man between 18 and 35 years old in good health. Some clones in this sample may be carry-over from other donors' samples.

The gene calls are TRBV28 and TRBJ1-5; D ambiguous. Germline lookup yields CDR1 MDHEN and CDR2 SYDVKM. The V and J ends lost 5 bases and 2 bases respectively, with 10 bases between them. The CDR3 covers 14 residues. The CDR3 loop reads CASSLREGNQPQHF. CDR3 DNA: TGTGCCAGCAGTCTTAGGGAGGGCAATCAGCCCCAGCATTTT.

The V gene is TRBV11-2, the J gene TRBJ2-5; tentatively, D is TRBD2 (6 bases). Germline V gene lookup returns CDR1 SGHAT and CDR2 FQNNGV. V was cut by 1 base and J by 3 bases, with 15 bases left in between. The CDR3 has 16 residues. The CDR3 reads CASSLGQSWGEETQYF. DNA of the CDR3: TGTGCCAGCAGCTTAGGGCAGTCGTGGGGGGAAGAGACCCAGTACTTC.

V is TRBV10-3 and J is TRBJ2-2; 7 bases are shared with TRBD2. There are 14 residues in the CDR3. The germline V gene encodes CDR1 ENHRY and CDR2 SYGVKD. J lost 3 bases, V lost 6 bases, and 4 bases had no gene match. Here the CDR3 DNA reads TGTGCCATCAGGGGGGGGAGCTACACCGGGGAGCTGTTTTTT. Protein product: CAIRGGSYTGELFF.

The gene calls are TRBV18 and TRBJ2-5; D remains unclear. The CDR3 totals 16 residues. The germline V gene encodes CDR1 KGHSH and CDR2 LQKENI. The ends were cut back, 0 bases at V and 2 bases at J, with 13 bases in the middle. The CDR3 spells CASSPPPTLPQETQYF. The CDR3 DNA reads as TGTGCCAGCTCACCACCGCCCACATTACCACAAGAGACCCAGTACTTC. Looking up the rest from reference TRBV18 and TRBJ2-5 gives the full variable domain: NAGVMQNPRHLVRRRGQEARLRCSPMKGHSHVYWYRQLPEEGLKFMVYLQKENIIDESGMPKERFSAEFPKEGPSILRIQQVVRGDSAAYFCASSPPPTLPQETQYFGPGTRLLVL.

For this clone: Other nucleotide sequences from this sample produce the same CDR3. V is TRBV19 and J is TRBJ2-6, with D possibly matching TRBD1 (5 bases). The V gene's germline CDR1 is LNHDA and CDR2 SQIVND (reference sequence). The CDR3 length is 15 residues. Trimming removed 3 bases at V and 0 bases at J, with 6 bases between. CDR3 in DNA: TGTGCCAGTAGTATTGGGGCCTCTGGGGCCAACGTCCTGACTTTC. Its translation: CASSIGASGANVLTF.

This chain links TRBV28 with TRBJ2-2; D unclear. This CDR3 has 13 amino acids. Trimming removed 8 bases from V and 0 bases from J, with 7 bases in between. CDR1 MDHEN and CDR2 SYDVKM come from the germline V gene. The CDR3 coding sequence is TGTGCCAGCGTCGTTCCGAACACCGGGGAGCTGTTTTTT. Translated, it gives CASVVPNTGELFF.

A single count supports this clone. CDR3 amino acids: CASSFRTSGLNEQFF. The CDR3 coding sequence is TGTGCCAGCAGCTTCAGGACTAGCGGGCTAAATGAGCAGTTCTTC. This chain links TRBV11-2 with TRBJ2-1; 11 nucleotides match TRBD2. CDR1 is SGHAT, CDR2 FQNNGV, per germline. The CDR3 contains 15 residues. Unmatched junction bases numbered 5, after V lost 3 bases and J lost 7 bases.

This chain links TRBV11-1 with TRBJ2-7; the D is unclear. The CDR3 runs to 15 residues. Between the trimmed V and J ends, which lost 1 base and 4 bases, there was a span of 14 bases. Per germline, CDR1 SGHAT and CDR2 FQDESV (reference sequence). CDR3 loop: CASSLGMESTYEQYF. The CDR3 region has the DNA TGTGCCAGCAGCTTAGGGATGGAAAGTACGTACGAGCAGTACTTC.

This chain connects TRBV6-5 to TRBJ1-1; no clear D. The CDR3 consists of 13 residues. V was pared by 7 bases and J by 1 base, with 10 bases between. Per germline, CDR1 MNHEY and CDR2 SVGAGI. The CDR3: CASIGRANTEAFF. In nucleotides, the CDR3 is TGTGCCAGCATAGGCAGAGCGAACACTGAAGCTTTCTTT.

The rearrangement uses TRBV5-3 and TRBJ2-6, with D perhaps TRBD1 (7 bases). TRBV5-3 is an open reading frame, and its role is uncertain. Trimming stripped 9 bases from V and 0 bases from J, with 19 bases between. The CDR3 runs to 17 residues. The CDR3 loop reads CANRGTENSSGANVLTF. The CDR3 nucleotides are TGTGCCAACCGCGGGACAGAGAATAGCTCTGGGGCCAACGTCCTGACTTTC.

The rearrangement links TRBV30 to TRBJ2-1; 10 nucleotides line up with TRBD2. Trimming cost V 0 bases and J 8 bases; bases outside gene matches: 7. The length of the CDR3 is 15 residues. The germline V gene has CDR1 GTSNPN and CDR2 SVGIG (reference sequence). DNA for the CDR3: TGTGCCTGGAGTGTACAGATAGCGGGAGGAGATGAGCAGTTCTTC. Its translation: CAWSVQIAGGDEQFF.

This clone has just one count. The J gene is TRBJ2-1, the V gene TRBV18, with D possibly TRBD2 on 6 matching bases. The CDR3 is 17 residues long. The ends were cut back, 0 bases at V and 0 bases at J, with 12 bases in the middle. From germline, CDR1 is KGHSH and CDR2 LQKENI. CDR3 in DNA: TGTGCCAGCTCACCACCGTGGGGACTTAGCTCCTACAATGAGCAGTTCTTC. Its protein product is CASSPPWGLSSYNEQFF. The variable domain in full, completed from reference TRBV18 and TRBJ2-1, reads NAGVMQNPRHLVRRRGQEARLRCSPMKGHSHVYWYRQLPEEGLKFMVYLQKENIIDESGMPKERFSAEFPKEGPSILRIQQVVRGDSAAYFCASSPPWGLSSYNEQFFGPGTRLTVL.

The chain joins TRBV10-3 to TRBJ1-1; no clear D gene. The CDR3 is 13 residues long. CDR1 and CDR2 from the germline V gene are ENHRY and SYGVKD. Trimming stripped 0 bases from V and 1 base from J, with 3 bases between. CDR3 DNA: TGTGCCATCAGTGAGTCTCAGAACACTGAAGCTTTCTTT. Translated: CAISESQNTEAFF.

The chain uses TRBV5-1 and TRBJ1-2; 11 bases are shared with TRBD1. The germline CDR1 and CDR2 sequences are SGHRS and YFSETQ. This CDR3 comprises 16 residues. V shed 4 bases and J 8 bases; nucleotides not matched to a gene: 13. CDR3 DNA sequence: TGCGCCAGCAGCATCGACGGGACAGGGGGGTACAGAGGCTACACCTTC. Its protein is CASSIDGTGGYRGYTF.

Turning to this clone: In the same sample, other DNA sequences code for this CDR3. The chain has TRBV6-5 and TRBJ2-2; D not resolved. CDR1 MNHEY and CDR2 SVGAGI come from the germline V gene. The length of the CDR3 is 11 residues. With 6 bases removed from V and 4 bases from J, the gap between germline ends came to 3 bases. The CDR3 region is CASSGTGELFF. The CDR3 coding sequence is TGTGCCAGCAGCGGCACCGGGGAGCTGTTTTTT.

The chain has TRBV10-3 and TRBJ2-3; a weak D match, TRBD1 (6 bases). Germline V gene data show CDR1 as ENHRY and CDR2 as SYGVKD. The germline V and J ends were trimmed by 6 bases and 0 bases, with 10 bases remaining between them. The CDR3 has 14 residues. The CDR3 is CAISRQVSTDTQYF. Written as DNA, the CDR3 is TGTGCCATCAGCCGACAGGTTAGCACAGATACGCAGTATTTT.

The chain is built from TRBV5-8 and TRBJ2-7; D ambiguous. The CDR3 totals 11 residues. Germline-derived CDR1 and CDR2 are SGHTS and YDEGEE. V gave up 2 bases and J gave up 3 bases, with 3 bases separating them. The CDR3 here is CASSFNYEQYF. CDR3 nucleotides: TGTGCCAGCAGCTTCAACTACGAGCAGTACTTC.

The chain links TRBV28 to TRBJ2-7; D is unclear. The CDR3 is made up of 12 amino acids. Germline loops: CDR1 MDHEN, CDR2 SYDVKM. The V and J ends lost 6 bases and 0 bases respectively, with 6 bases between them. CDR3 residues: CASRAYSYEQYF. DNA of the CDR3: TGTGCCAGCAGGGCCTACTCCTACGAGCAGTACTTC.

The rearrangement joins TRBV2 to TRBJ1-2, with D unresolved. From germline, CDR1 is SNHLY and CDR2 FYNNEI. V was pared by 4 bases and J by 7 bases, with 16 bases between. The CDR3 is made up of 14 amino acids. The CDR3: CASSGDTKGFGYTF. CDR3 DNA sequence: TGTGCCAGCAGTGGCGACACCAAAGGGTTTGGCTACACCTTC.

This clone was picked up one time. The rearrangement uses TRBV7-8 and TRBJ2-1; 7 bases match TRBD2. The CDR3 length is 15 residues. CDR1 and CDR2 from the germline V gene are SGHVS and FQNEAQ. The J segment lost 3 bases and the V segment lost 8 bases, leaving 10 bases of the junction unmatched. In nucleotides, the CDR3 is TGTGCCAGCTGTCTTCGGGAGGTGGGCTACAATGAGCAGTTCTTC. It yields the protein CASCLREVGYNEQFF.

The V call is TRBV5-1, the J call TRBJ1-2, with TRBD1 matching over 8 bases. With 5 bases clipped from V and 8 bases from J, the junction kept 8 bases outside the gene matches. The CDR3 length is 13 residues. In germline, CDR1 is SGHRS, CDR2 YFSETQ. The CDR3 spells CASRQNRGEGYTF. The CDR3 bases are TGCGCCAGCAGGCAAAACAGGGGGGAAGGCTACACCTTC.

This chain links TRBV5-1 with TRBJ2-2, with 11 bases identical to TRBD2. There are 16 residues in the CDR3. Germline loops: CDR1 SGHRS, CDR2 YFSETQ. V was clipped by 4 bases and J by 4 bases; unmatched bases: 6. The CDR3 region is CASSPSSGRPTGELFF. The CDR3, as DNA: TGCGCCAGCAGCCCATCTAGCGGGAGGCCCACCGGGGAGCTGTTTTTT.

This chain connects TRBV5-1 to TRBJ2-1; D is possibly TRBD2 (7 bases). The V and J ends lost 4 bases and 9 bases respectively, with 17 bases between them. Germline loops: CDR1 SGHRS, CDR2 YFSETQ. The CDR3 is 14 residues long. CDR3 amino acids: CASSPGGTSGEQFF. CDR3 DNA sequence: TGCGCCAGCAGCCCGGGGGGCACTTCAGGTGAGCAGTTCTTC. The entire variable domain, with the rest obtained from reference TRBV5-1 and TRBJ2-1, is as follows: KAGVTQTPRYLIKTRGQQVTLSCSPISGHRSVSWYQQTPGQGLQFLFEYFSETQRNKGNFPGRFSGRQFSNSRSEMNVSTLELGDSALYLCASSPGGTSGEQFFGPGTRLTVL.

This clone was detected only once. The rearrangement uses TRBV18 and TRBJ1-4; D remains ambiguous. CDR1 and CDR2 from the germline V gene are KGHSH and LQKENI. Trimming removed 2 bases at V and 7 bases at J, with 5 bases between. The CDR3 runs to 12 residues. This CDR3 reads CASSPRSEKLFF. CDR3 nucleotide sequence: TGTGCCAGCTCACCAAGGTCTGAAAAACTGTTTTTT.

This rearrangement joins TRBV6-6 to TRBJ2-3; D possibly corresponds to TRBD1 (6 bases). In germline, CDR1 is MNHNY, CDR2 SVGAGI (reference sequence). V lost 5 bases, J lost 3 bases, and 9 bases lay in between. The CDR3 totals 13 residues. CDR3 amino acids: CASSHRETDTQYF. CDR3 nucleotide sequence: TGTGCCAGCAGTCACAGGGAGACAGATACGCAGTATTTT.

The chain carries TRBV7-9 and TRBJ2-1; D uncertain. The CDR3 contains 16 residues. The germline V and J ends were trimmed by 5 bases and 0 bases, with 14 bases remaining between them. The germline gives CDR1 SEHNR, CDR2 FQNEAQ (reference sequence). The CDR3 sequence: CASSPPTMFSYNEQFF. Here the CDR3 DNA reads TGTGCCAGCAGCCCACCGACCATGTTCTCCTACAATGAGCAGTTCTTC.

A word on this clone: Other DNA sequences of this sample code for an identical CDR3. V usage is TRBV4-3 and J usage is TRBJ2-7; no clear D gene. The germline CDR1 and CDR2 sequences are LGHNA and YSLEER. There are 13 residues in the CDR3. The V end lost 0 bases, the J end lost 0 bases, and 3 bases lay between the germline ends. CDR3 nucleotides: TGCGCCAGCAGCCAAGATCTCTCCTACGAGCAGTACTTC. Protein sequence: CASSQDLSYEQYF.

For this clone: The junction and the germline gene differ at one end; a read error may be behind it. This chain's CDR3 is CASSDSNARQPEFF. CDR3 nucleotides: TGTGCCAGCAGTGACTCGAATGCGAGACAGCCCGAATTTTTT. The J gene is TRBJ1-1, the V gene TRBV6-4; the D gene is possibly TRBD1 (5 bases). From germline, CDR1 is MRHNA and CDR2 SNTAGT. CDR3 length: 14 residues.

This clone was seen just once. The chain recombines TRBV15 with TRBJ2-2; weak D call: TRBD2 (6 bases). V lost 1 base, J lost 7 bases, and 16 bases lay in between. The CDR3 consists of 16 residues. Germline lookup yields CDR1 LNHNV and CDR2 YYDKDF (reference sequence). The CDR3 is CATSRVDVGGVGELFF. CDR3 DNA: TGTGCCACCAGCAGAGTTGATGTGGGGGGTGTCGGGGAGCTGTTTTTT. The complete variable domain, with remaining parts taken from reference TRBV15 and TRBJ2-2, reads DAMVIQNPRYQVTQFGKPVTLSCSQTLNHNVMYWYQQKSSQAPKLLFHYYDKDFNNEADTPDNFQSRRPNTSFCFLDIRSPGLGDTAMYLCATSRVDVGGVGELFFGEGSRLTVL.

The J gene is TRBJ2-7, the V gene TRBV4-1; D might be TRBD1 or TRBD2, each matching 5 bases. The CDR3 is made up of 15 amino acids. V lost 3 bases and J 3 bases, leaving 15 bases between the germline ends. Germline assignment: CDR1 MGHRA and CDR2 YSYEKL. CDR3 sequence (DNA): TGCGCCAGCAGCCACCGCACCCGGGGCCGCTACGAGCAGTACTTC. It yields the protein CASSHRTRGRYEQYF.